One and the same sample provided the 23 T cell receptor beta chains below, sequenced in a study of vaccination and CD4 T cells after COVID-19. MiXCR was run by TCRdb on the PCR reads, yielding one entry per CDR3 protein. This repertoire shows 15,000 to 16,000 distinct CDR3 sequences, around 66% found once; its top ten account for roughly 1.1%. The specimen was CD4+ T cells from blood, collected after SARS-CoV-2 vaccination. All receptors derive from a human donor who had recovered from COVID-19.

The chain links TRBV20-1 to TRBJ2-7; 11 positions agree with TRBD1. This CDR3 contains 17 residues. V was pared by 1 base and J by 3 bases, with 11 bases of the junction left unmatched. Looked up from germline, CDR1 is DFQATT and CDR2 is SNEGSKA (reference sequence). CDR3 sequence (DNA): TGCAGTGCTAGAGCCAAGGCCGGACAGGGGGCCTTCTACGAGCAGTACTTC. The encoded protein is CSARAKAGQGAFYEQYF.

This chain joins TRBV19 and TRBJ2-6, with D unresolved. The CDR3 extends over 17 amino acids. Germline CDR1 and CDR2: LNHDA and SQIVND (reference sequence). Trimming stripped 4 bases from V and 0 bases from J, with 13 bases between. The CDR3 protein is CASSTSPSFSGANVLTF. The CDR3 nucleotides are TGTGCCAGTAGTACTTCCCCAAGCTTCTCTGGGGCCAACGTCCTGACTTTC. The complete variable domain, with remaining parts taken from reference TRBV19 and TRBJ2-6, reads DGGITQSPKYLFRKEGQNVTLSCEQNLNHDAMYWYRQDPGQGLRLIYYSQIVNDFQKGDIAEGYSVSREKKESFPLTVTSAQKNPTAFYLCASSTSPSFSGANVLTFGAGSRLTVL.

This clonotype was seen a handful of times. The chain carries TRBV7-7 and TRBJ2-3; D uncertain. The CDR3 is 14 residues long. Between the trimmed V and J ends, which lost 5 bases and 5 bases, there was a span of 14 bases. Germline V gives CDR1 SSHAT, CDR2 FNYEAQ (reference sequence). CDR3 DNA sequence: TGTGCCAGCAGCCAATCTTCGGTCGAAGATACGCAGTATTTT. Its protein is CASSQSSVEDTQYF. Full variable domain (remainder filled in from reference TRBV7-7 and TRBJ2-3): GAGVSQSPRYKVTKRGQDVTLRCDPISSHATLYWYQQALGQGPEFLTYFNYEAQPDKSGLPSDRFSAERPEGSISTLTIQRTEQRDSAMYRCASSQSSVEDTQYFGPGTRLTVL.

The chain couples TRBV2 to TRBJ2-5; possibly TRBD1 for D (6 bases). In germline, CDR1 is SNHLY, CDR2 FYNNEI. V lost 6 bases and J 3 bases, leaving 11 bases between the germline ends. The CDR3 length is 13 residues. CDR3 DNA sequence: TGTGCCAGCAGCAGATCAGGGGAAGAGACCCAGTACTTC. Amino acids: CASSRSGEETQYF.

The rearrangement links TRBV25-1 to TRBJ2-6; D might be TRBD1 (6 bases). CDR1 and CDR2 (germline): MGHDK, SYGVNS. Trimming removed 6 bases at V and 0 bases at J, with 15 bases between. CDR3 size: 17 residues. Written as DNA, the CDR3 is TGTGCCAGCAGCTCAACGACAGGTAGCTCTGGGGCCAACGTCCTGACTTTC. Translating it yields CASSSTTGSSGANVLTF. Variable domain in full (rest from reference TRBV25-1 and TRBJ2-6): EADIYQTPRYLVIGTGKKITLECSQTMGHDKMYWYQQDPGMELHLIHYSYGVNSTEKGDLSSESTVSRIRTEHFPLTLESARPSHTSQYLCASSSTTGSSGANVLTFGAGSRLTVL.

This clonotype was found a few times. The rearrangement links TRBV6-5 to TRBJ2-7, with D possibly matching TRBD1 (5 bases). The V and J ends lost 2 bases and 3 bases respectively, with 11 bases between them. CDR1 is MNHEY and CDR2 is SVGAGI in the germline V gene. The CDR3 extends over 14 amino acids. CDR3 in DNA: TGTGCCAGCAGTTACAACCGACAGAGCTACGAGCAGTACTTC. Its translation: CASSYNRQSYEQYF.

The chain links TRBV28 to TRBJ2-3, with a possible D match to TRBD1 (6 bases). CDR1 and CDR2 (germline): MDHEN, SYDVKM. V gave up 8 bases and J gave up 0 bases, with 15 bases separating them. The CDR3 length is 15 residues. The CDR3 loop is CASGIGGSSTDTQYF. In nucleotides, the CDR3 is TGTGCCAGCGGGATTGGGGGCTCTAGCACAGATACGCAGTATTTT.

This chain uses TRBV30 with TRBJ1-5, with TRBD1 as a possible D gene (5 bases). CDR1 and CDR2 from the germline V gene are GTSNPN and SVGIG (reference sequence). The CDR3 loop spans 14 amino acids. The ends were cut back, 4 bases at V and 3 bases at J, with 13 bases in the middle. The DNA for the CDR3 is TGTGCCTGGACTGTCGGGACCTTCAATCAGCCCCAGCATTTT. Translated, it gives CAWTVGTFNQPQHF.

This sequence joins TRBV10-3 and TRBJ2-2, with 7 positions matching TRBD1. Germline V gene sequence: CDR1 ENHRY, CDR2 SYGVKD. The V segment lost 6 bases and the J segment 3 bases; nucleotides outside the gene matches: 13. The CDR3 sequence is 17 residues long. DNA of the CDR3: TGTGCCATCAGAGAGCCCCTGACAGGGTGGGACACCGGGGAGCTGTTTTTT. This codes for CAIREPLTGWDTGELFF.

The chain combines TRBV5-5 with TRBJ2-4, with TRBD1 matching over 7 bases. The ends lost 0 bases at V and 7 bases at J; junction bases unmatched: 1. The CDR3 sequence is 13 residues long. Germline assignment: CDR1 SGHKS and CDR2 YYEKEE (reference sequence). The CDR3 DNA sequence: TGTGCCAGCAGCTTGGTACAGGGGAACATTCAGTACTTC. Translated: CASSLVQGNIQYF.

This clonotype was detected only a few times. The chain joins TRBV7-2 to TRBJ2-5; perhaps D is TRBD1 or TRBD2 (5 bases each). The CDR3 length is 15 residues. The V end lost 5 bases, the J end lost 5 bases, and 18 bases lay between the germline ends. CDR1 is SGHTA and CDR2 is FQGNSA in the germline V gene. CDR3 in DNA: TGTGCCAGCAGCCCAGCCGGGGCAGGGTGGGAGACCCAGTACTTC. Translating it yields CASSPAGAGWETQYF.

This clonotype was seen a single time. The chain links TRBV6-1 to TRBJ2-7; 8 bases line up with TRBD1. Germline V gene sequence: CDR1 MNHNS, CDR2 SASEGT. After removal of 10 bases from V and 9 bases from J, the junction contained 14 bases not matched to a gene. The CDR3 consists of 13 residues. CDR3 sequence reads: CATRGQAVSRQYF. The DNA of the CDR3 is TGTGCCACCAGGGGACAGGCAGTAAGTCGGCAGTACTTC.

The chain uses TRBV20-1 and TRBJ1-3, with TRBD1 as a possible D gene (6 bases). V dropped 6 bases and J dropped 0 bases, with 12 bases sitting between them. The CDR3 has 14 amino acids. Germline values: CDR1 DFQATT, CDR2 SNEGSKA (reference sequence). The chain's CDR3 is CSATGQPSGNTIYF. The CDR3 region has the DNA TGCAGTGCAACAGGACAGCCCTCTGGAAACACCATATATTTT.

This chain connects TRBV24-1 to TRBJ2-7; 9 bases agree with TRBD2. In germline, CDR1 is KGHDR, CDR2 SFDVKD. CDR3 length equals 14 residues. J lost 2 bases, V lost 7 bases, and 5 bases had no gene match. The CDR3 sequence is CATSAGLAAYEQYF. The CDR3, as DNA: TGTGCCACCAGCGCGGGACTAGCTGCCTACGAGCAGTACTTC.

This clonotype came up a few times. The chain links TRBV21-1 to TRBJ2-3. TRBV21-1 is a pseudogene segment. There are 13 residues in the CDR3. The CDR3 DNA is TGTGCCAGCAGCCTTCAACACACAGATACGCAGTATTTT. Encoded protein: CASSLQHTDTQYF.

The rearrangement links TRBV29-1 to TRBJ1-2, with a tentative D call TRBD1 (5 bases). The CDR3 is 12 residues long. The germline V gene has CDR1 SQVTM and CDR2 ANQGSEA. V lost 3 bases to trimming and J lost 5 bases, with 10 bases between them. The CDR3 loop is CSVDGQGYGYTF. The CDR3, as DNA: TGCAGCGTTGACGGCCAGGGTTATGGCTACACCTTC.

The chain uses TRBV27 and TRBJ1-4; D call uncertain. Trimming stripped 5 bases from V and 13 bases from J, with 17 bases between. CDR3 length equals 13 residues. CDR1 and CDR2 from the germline V gene are MNHEY and SMNVEV (reference sequence). The CDR3 DNA reads TGTGCCAGCAGTCCAGGACTGGGTCGGGGACTGTTTTTT. Translating it yields CASSPGLGRGLFF.

The V gene is TRBV2, the J gene TRBJ1-2; D might be TRBD1 (5 bases). Germline V lookup: CDR1 SNHLY, CDR2 FYNNEI. Trimming stripped 3 bases from V and 4 bases from J, with 15 bases between. The CDR3 runs to 15 residues. The CDR3 loop is CASSDVGGNSYGYTF. In DNA, the CDR3 is TGTGCCAGCAGTGATGTGGGGGGGAACAGCTATGGCTACACCTTC.

This clonotype was seen only a few times. This sequence joins TRBV2 and TRBJ1-2, with unresolved D. The length of the CDR3 is 19 residues. Trimming pared 2 bases from V and 7 bases from J, leaving 29 bases between. Germline V gene lookup returns CDR1 SNHLY and CDR2 FYNNEI. The CDR3 loop reads CASSEPLMGETRDGFGYTF. The CDR3 DNA is TGTGCCAGCAGTGAACCACTAATGGGAGAGACAAGGGATGGCTTTGGCTACACCTTC.

V usage is TRBV28 and J usage is TRBJ1-2; D is possibly TRBD1 (5 bases). V dropped 3 bases and J dropped 6 bases, with 8 bases sitting between them. Germline V gives CDR1 MDHEN, CDR2 SYDVKM. The CDR3 length is 12 residues. The CDR3 loop is CASSFGGDGYTF. The CDR3 DNA reads TGTGCCAGCAGTTTTGGAGGGGATGGCTACACCTTC.

V is TRBV27 and J is TRBJ2-7, with TRBD2 matching over 12 bases. The CDR3 extends over 17 amino acids. Trimming took 2 bases from V and 3 from J; bases not matched to a gene: 8. Germline CDR1 is MNHEY and CDR2 is SMNVEV (reference sequence). CDR3 coding DNA: TGTGCCAGCAGTTTAGGGGGCGGACTAGCGGGGCACTACGAGCAGTACTTC. It yields the protein CASSLGGGLAGHYEQYF.

This clonotype has only a few counts. The chain uses TRBV25-1 and TRBJ1-2; D unclear. V lost 3 bases to trimming and J lost 8 bases, with 10 bases between them. This CDR3 contains 12 residues. Germline V gene sequence: CDR1 MGHDK, CDR2 SYGVNS. The CDR3 coding sequence is TGTGCCAGCAGTGATCCAGTTGCAGGCTACACCTTC. This gives the protein CASSDPVAGYTF.

This clonotype appeared once. Germline and junction disagree at one end, which may indicate a read error. The chain links TRBV6-2 or TRBV6-3 to TRBJ2-7; TRBD1 agrees at 7 bases. The germline V gene encodes CDR1 MNHEY and CDR2 SVGEGT. The CDR3 covers 13 residues. The CDR3 region is CASKDRANYGQYF. In nucleotides, the CDR3 is TGTGCCAGCAAAGACAGGGCCAATTACGGGCAGTACTTC.